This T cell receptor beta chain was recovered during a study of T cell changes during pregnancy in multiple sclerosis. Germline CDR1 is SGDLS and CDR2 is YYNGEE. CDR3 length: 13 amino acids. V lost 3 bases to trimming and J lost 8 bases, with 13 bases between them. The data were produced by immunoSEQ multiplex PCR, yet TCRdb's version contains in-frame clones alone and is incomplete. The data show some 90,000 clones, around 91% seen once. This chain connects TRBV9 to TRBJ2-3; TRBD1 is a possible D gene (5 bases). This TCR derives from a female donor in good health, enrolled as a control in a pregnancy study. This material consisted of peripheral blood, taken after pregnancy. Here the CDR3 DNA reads TGTGCCAGCAGCGCCACTCCCCAGGGTACGCAGTATTTT. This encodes CASSATPQGTQYF.